This TCR beta chain appears in the sequencing data of a study of blood T cell repertoires in COVID-19. Study-level background: Donors in the United States, Italy and Spain gave samples during acute or convalescent COVID-19. T cells, B-cell-depleted T cells, or PBMCs provided the cDNA or gDNA that served as material.

In the original analysis: Amplified reference gene primers provided the basis for estimating nucleated cell counts. This table comes from immunoSEQ multiplex PCR, and its TCRdb copy is limited to in-frame clones, with some not included. V and J calls and clone size are those listed in that table; D and trimming were worked out from the DNA. This sample has approximately 110,000 clones, with 85% found just once. The CDR3 runs 15 residues. Germline V gene sequence: CDR1 SGHRS, CDR2 YFSETQ. V dropped 0 bases and J dropped 5 bases, with 9 bases sitting between them. Sequences were obtained from peripheral blood. The receptor was isolated from a human donor in a cohort sampled during active COVID-19. The V call is TRBV5-1, the J call TRBJ1-6, with unresolved D. CDR3 sequence reads: CASSLVQANNSPLHF. The CDR3 DNA is TGCGCCAGCAGCTTGGTTCAGGCGAATAATTCACCCCTCCACTTT. The full variable domain, in which reference TRBV5-1 and TRBJ1-6 provide the parts outside the CDR3, is KAGVTQTPRYLIKTRGQQVTLSCSPISGHRSVSWYQQTPGQGLQFLFEYFSETQRNKGNFPGRFSGRQFSNSRSEMNVSTLELGDSALYLCASSLVQANNSPLHFGNGTRLTVT.